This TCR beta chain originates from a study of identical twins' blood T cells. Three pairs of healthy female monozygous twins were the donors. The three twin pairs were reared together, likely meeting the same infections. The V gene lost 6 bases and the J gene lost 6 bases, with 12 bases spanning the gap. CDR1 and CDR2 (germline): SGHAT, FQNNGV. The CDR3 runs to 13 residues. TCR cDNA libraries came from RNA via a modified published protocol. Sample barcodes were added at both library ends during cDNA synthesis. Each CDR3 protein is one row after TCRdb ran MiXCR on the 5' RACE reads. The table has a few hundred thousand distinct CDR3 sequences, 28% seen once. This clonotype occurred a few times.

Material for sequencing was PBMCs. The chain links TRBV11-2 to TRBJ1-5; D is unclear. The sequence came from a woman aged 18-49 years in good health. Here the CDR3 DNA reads TGTGCCAGCAGTTGGGCCCGGGGTCAGCCCCAGCATTTT. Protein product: CASSWARGQPQHF.